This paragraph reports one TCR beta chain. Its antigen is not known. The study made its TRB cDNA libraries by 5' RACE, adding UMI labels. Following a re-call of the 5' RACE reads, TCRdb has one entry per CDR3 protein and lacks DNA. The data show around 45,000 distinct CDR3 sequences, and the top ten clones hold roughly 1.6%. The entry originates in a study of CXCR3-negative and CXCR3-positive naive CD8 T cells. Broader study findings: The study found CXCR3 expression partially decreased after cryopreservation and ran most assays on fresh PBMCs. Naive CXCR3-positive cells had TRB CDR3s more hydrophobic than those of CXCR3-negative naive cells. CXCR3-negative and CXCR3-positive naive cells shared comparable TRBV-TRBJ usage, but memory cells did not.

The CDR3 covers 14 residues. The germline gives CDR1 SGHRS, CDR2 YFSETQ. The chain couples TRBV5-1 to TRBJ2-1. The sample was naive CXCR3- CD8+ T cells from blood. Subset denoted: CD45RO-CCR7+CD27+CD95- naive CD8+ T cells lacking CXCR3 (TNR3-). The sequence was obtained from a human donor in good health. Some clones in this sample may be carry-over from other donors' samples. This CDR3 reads CASSAGSGYNEQFF.